The 22 T cell receptor beta chains presented below share a single source sample, sequenced in a study of tumor and adjacent non-tumor tissue in lung cancer. A modified ARM-PCR protocol with three rounds of nested PCR amplified TCRbeta. One entry per CDR3 protein results from TCRdb running MiXCR on the multiplex PCR reads. The sample lists about 82,000 distinct CDR3 sequences; 60% to 85% were seen once. RNA was extracted from bulk tissue without any cell sorting. Specimen: lung tumor tissue. These TCRs come from a woman in her fifties or sixties with non-small cell lung cancer.

As for this clonotype: The conserved closing phenylalanine or tryptophan is absent in this CDR3, likely reflecting a read error. This chain links TRBV29-1 with TRBJ2-1; the D is unclear. There are 17 residues in the CDR3. Germline CDR1 is SQVTM and CDR2 is ANQGSEA. The CDR3 is CSVEDLGGWSSCNEQFV. The CDR3 coding sequence is TGCAGCGTTGAAGATCTAGGCGGCTGGAGCTCCTGCAATGAGCAGTTCGTC.

A word on this clonotype: One end of the junction is discordant with germline, which a read error may explain. The chain combines TRBV6-1 with TRBJ2-2; tentative D call: TRBD2 (5 bases). Germline V gene sequence: CDR1 MNHNS, CDR2 SASEGT. CDR3 length: 15 residues. This CDR3 is CASSDQDTHTGERFF. The CDR3 nucleotides read TGTGCCAGTAGTGATCAGGATACCCACACCGGGGAGCGGTTTTTT.

This clonotype was seen more than once but under ten times. CDR3 nucleotide sequence: TGCAGTGCTAGCCCTAGCGGCATCTCCTACAATGAGCAGTTCTTC. Protein product: CSASPSGISYNEQFF. The chain uses TRBV20-1 and TRBJ2-1, with 7 nucleotides matching TRBD2. The CDR3 length is 15 residues. Per the germline V gene, CDR1 is DFQATT and CDR2 is SNEGSKA (reference sequence). Losses at the gene ends were 3 bases for V and 0 bases for J; bases not matched to a gene: 5.

On this clonotype itself: A clone one base away is much larger, so this may be a read error. The chain couples TRBV2 to TRBJ2-1; D remains unclear. This CDR3 has 15 amino acids. CDR1 SNHLY and CDR2 FYNNEI come from the germline V gene. The CDR3 region has the DNA TGTACCAGCAGTGAAGACGGTAGCTCCTACAATGAGCAGTTCTTC. It translates to CTSSEDGSSYNEQFF.

Regarding this clonotype: Its ends do not fully match the called genes, so a read error is possible. This sequence joins TRBV5-4 and TRBJ2-7; D possibly corresponds to TRBD2 (5 bases). Germline-derived CDR1 and CDR2 are SGHNT and YYREEE (reference sequence). The CDR3 spans 13 residues. The CDR3, as DNA: TGTGCCAGCAGCTTAGACTATCGGAACGAGGAGTACTTC. Translating it yields CASSLDYRNEEYF.

Regarding this clonotype: A much larger clone sits a single nucleotide away, making a read error possible. The V and J genes are TRBV20-1 and TRBJ2-4; D is unclear. The CDR3 is 17 residues long. Per germline, CDR1 DFQATT and CDR2 SNEGSKA (reference sequence). The CDR3 coding sequence is TGCTGTGCTAGAGATCGAGTAGGTTTCATAGCCAAAAACATTCAGTACTTC. Translated, it gives CCARDRVGFIAKNIQYF.

This clonotype showed up many times. V is TRBV28 and J is TRBJ2-7, with 14 bases aligning to TRBD2. The CDR3 totals 20 residues. Germline V gene lookup returns CDR1 MDHEN and CDR2 SYDVKM. J was trimmed by 0 bases and V by 5 bases; bases with no gene match: 15. For the CDR3, the DNA is TGTGCCAGCAGTCCCCATCCGGGACTAGCGGGAGTAACTTCCTCCTACGAGCAGTACTTC. Its translation: CASSPHPGLAGVTSSYEQYF.

J is TRBJ1-5 and V is TRBV6-1; 7 nucleotides agree with TRBD1. This CDR3 contains 13 residues. V trimming: 6 bases; J trimming: 10 bases; junction bases outside the gene matches: 9. Germline CDR1 is MNHNS and CDR2 is SASEGT. The CDR3: CASRDRDSQPQHF. The DNA for the CDR3 is TGTGCCAGCAGAGACAGGGACAGTCAACCCCAGCATTTT.

The V call is TRBV6-6, the J call TRBJ2-7; D may be TRBD1 or TRBD2 (5 bases each). Germline loops: CDR1 MNHNY, CDR2 SVGAGI (reference sequence). CDR3 size: 13 residues. The CDR3 DNA sequence: TGTGTCAACAGACGGGACGGACCGGTAGAGCAGTACTTC. Amino acid sequence: CVNRRDGPVEQYF.

Comment on this clonotype: The junction and the germline gene differ at one end; a read error may be behind it. The J gene is TRBJ2-1, the V gene TRBV6-1; 10 bases map to TRBD1. The CDR3 length is 15 residues. Looked up from germline, CDR1 is MNHNS and CDR2 is SASEGT. The CDR3 DNA reads TGTGCCAGCTGTGTTGGGACAGGGGCCTATAATGAGCAGTTCTTC. It translates to CASCVGTGAYNEQFF.

The rearrangement uses TRBV11-2 and TRBJ1-6, with 7 positions matching TRBD1. The CDR3 runs 14 residues. Looked up from germline, CDR1 is SGHAT and CDR2 is FQNNGV. V lost 9 bases and J lost 10; bases outside the gene matches: 12. CDR3 amino acids: CARSLDRVNSPLHF. Written as DNA, the CDR3 is TGTGCCAGAAGCCTAGACAGGGTTAACTCACCCCTCCACTTT.

For this clonotype: One end of the junction does not line up with germline, which may come from a read error. V and J are TRBV6-2 or TRBV6-3 and TRBJ2-2; D ambiguous. The CDR3 totals 16 residues. Germline CDR1 is MNHEY and CDR2 is SVGEGT. The chain's CDR3 is CAISRLGHGLTGELFF. CDR3 DNA sequence: TGTGCCATCAGTCGCCTTGGGCACGGGCTAACCGGGGAGCTGTTTTTT.

Comment on this clonotype: A much larger clone lies one base from this, so it may be a read error. V and J are TRBV6-6 and TRBJ1-1; a weak D match, TRBD1 (5 bases). Germline CDR1 is MNHNY and CDR2 is SVGAGI (reference sequence). Trimming took off 5 bases at V and 1 base at J, with 17 bases between the two ends. The CDR3 sequence is 16 residues long. For the CDR3, the DNA is TGTGCCAGCAGTGGGGGATCGTGGCCCACGAACACTGAAGCTTTCTTT. Translating gives CASSGGSWPTNTEAFF.

A note on this clonotype: Since no conserved phenylalanine or tryptophan closes the CDR3, a read error is the likely cause. This sequence joins TRBV12-3 or TRBV12-4 and TRBJ2-7; 7 bases map to TRBD2. The CDR3 spans 15 residues. CDR3 DNA sequence: TGTGTCAGCAGCCGTTCGTGGGGGGGGTCCTACGAGCAGTACTAC. Translation: CVSSRSWGGSYEQYY.

This clonotype was picked up many times. The chain combines TRBV28 with TRBJ1-1; perhaps TRBD1 as D (5 bases). V was trimmed by 7 bases and J by 4 bases, leaving 13 bases between them. CDR3 length: 13 residues. CDR1 MDHEN and CDR2 SYDVKM come from the germline V gene. CDR3 sequence: CASMRGSLTEAFF. For the CDR3, the DNA is TGTGCCAGCATGAGGGGCTCACTCACTGAAGCTTTCTTT.

As regards this clonotype: The final CDR3 position lacks the conserved phenylalanine or tryptophan, pointing to a likely read error. V usage is TRBV6-5 and J usage is TRBJ1-2; D may be TRBD1 (5 bases). CDR1 MNHEY and CDR2 SVGAGI come from the germline V gene. CDR3 size: 15 residues. In DNA, the CDR3 is TGTGCCAGCATTTACGCGGTGACAGTTAACTATGGCTACACCTCC. It encodes CASIYAVTVNYGYTS.

As to this clonotype: A read error may be the cause here, since a much bigger clone is one base away. The chain has TRBV20-1 and TRBJ2-5; TRBD1 or TRBD2 may be the D gene (5 bases each). From germline, CDR1 is DFQATT and CDR2 SNEGSKA (reference sequence). The CDR3 runs 14 residues. Trimming removed 4 bases from V and 1 base from J, with 13 bases in between. The CDR3 loop reads CSATVWDRQETQYF. For the CDR3, the DNA is TGCAGTGCTACAGTTTGGGACCGCCAAGAGACCCAGTACTTC.

Comments on this clonotype: One end of the junction fails to match germline, which may point to a read error. The chain joins TRBV11-2 to TRBJ1-2; 7 bases line up with TRBD1. Germline lookup yields CDR1 SGHAT and CDR2 FQNNGV. This CDR3 spans 14 amino acids. CDR3 DNA: TGTGCCTGCAGCTTAGTGGGGACAGCCTACGGTTACACCTTC. Residues: CACSLVGTAYGYTF.

Remarks on this clonotype: An end of the junction differs from the germline gene, which may be a read error. The V call is TRBV12-3 or TRBV12-4, the J call TRBJ1-1; unclear D gene. This CDR3 is 13 amino acids long. This CDR3 reads CASSSAGITEVFF. In DNA, the CDR3 is TGTGCCAGCAGTTCGGCAGGCATCACTGAAGTTTTCTTT.

Points on this clonotype: This likely comes from a read error, as the CDR3 has no conserved phenylalanine or tryptophan at its end. The CDR3 region is CASTRTRGRLSYNEQFL. DNA of the CDR3: TGTGCCTCTACGAGGACTAGAGGGCGGCTATCCTACAATGAGCAGTTCCTC. The chain joins TRBV6-5 to TRBJ2-1; 7 positions agree with TRBD2. V dropped 11 bases and J dropped 1; count of bases not matched to a gene: 17. This CDR3 region has 17 residues. Germline V lookup: CDR1 MNHEY, CDR2 SVGAGI.

Worth noting for this clonotype: At one end the junction does not follow the germline gene, possibly because of a read error. The chain is built from TRBV6-4 and TRBJ2-3; 9 bases map to TRBD1. Looked up from germline, CDR1 is MRHNA and CDR2 is SNTAGT. CDR3 length: 15 amino acids. CDR3 bases: TGTGCCAGCAGAGACTCAACAGGGGGCGCATATACGCAGTATTTT. This sequence encodes CASRDSTGGAYTQYF.

Regarding this clonotype: The junction shows a germline mismatch at one end, possibly a read error. The chain recombines TRBV12-3 or TRBV12-4 with TRBJ2-2; D may be TRBD2 (6 bases). This CDR3 has 16 residues. Written as DNA, the CDR3 is TGTGCTAGCAGACTAGGAGGCGGGAAGGTCACCGGGGAGCTGTTTTTT. Protein: CASRLGGGKVTGELFF.